The clone carrying this T cell receptor (beta chain) has more than one count but fewer than ten. What it binds is not known. The data stem from a study of esophageal squamous cell carcinoma under preoperative chemotherapy. Turning to the study itself: Both tumor-infiltrating lymphocytes and peripheral blood T cells had their TCR repertoires profiled.

Time point noted: after preoperative PTX-NDP chemotherapy. Before surgery, patients were given preoperative paclitaxel-nedaplatin chemotherapy. The germline gives CDR1 SGHTA, CDR2 FQGNSA. V was trimmed by 5 bases and J by 4 bases, leaving 18 bases between them. This CDR3 contains 16 residues. Study-level results: Paclitaxel-nedaplatin therapy caused immediate, substantial clonotype frequency changes. Chemotherapy was followed by significantly higher TCR diversity in peripheral T cells only, not tumor-infiltrating lymphocytes.

TCRdb re-called the PCR reads with MiXCR, one entry per CDR3 protein. This table holds about 11,000 distinct CDR3 sequences, roughly 60% found once. The chain carries TRBV7-2 and TRBJ2-1; weak D call: TRBD2 (7 bases). The sequence derives from a human donor with esophageal squamous cell carcinoma. The donor label of this sample is uncertain. The specimen was taken from a patient given preoperative chemotherapy. CDR3: CASSRGGAGQYNEQFF. The CDR3 DNA sequence: TGTGCCAGCAGCCGTGGAGGAGCGGGACAATACAATGAGCAGTTCTTC.